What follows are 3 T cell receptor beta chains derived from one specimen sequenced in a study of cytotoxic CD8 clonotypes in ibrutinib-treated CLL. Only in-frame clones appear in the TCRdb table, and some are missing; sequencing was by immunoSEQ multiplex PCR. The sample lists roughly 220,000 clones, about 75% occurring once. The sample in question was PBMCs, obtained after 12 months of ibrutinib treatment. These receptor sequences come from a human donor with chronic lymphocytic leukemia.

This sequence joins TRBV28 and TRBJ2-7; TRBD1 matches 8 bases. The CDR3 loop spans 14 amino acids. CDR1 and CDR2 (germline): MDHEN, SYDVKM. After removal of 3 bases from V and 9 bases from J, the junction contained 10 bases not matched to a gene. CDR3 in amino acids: CASSFLTGARGQYF. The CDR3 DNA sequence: TGTGCCAGCAGTTTCCTGACAGGGGCCCGCGGGCAGTACTTC.

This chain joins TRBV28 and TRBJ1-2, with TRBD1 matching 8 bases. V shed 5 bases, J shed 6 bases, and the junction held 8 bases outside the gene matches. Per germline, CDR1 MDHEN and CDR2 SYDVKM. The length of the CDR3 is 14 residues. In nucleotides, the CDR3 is TGTGCCAGCAGTCCGTCGGACAGGGTAGATGGCTACACCTTC. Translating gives CASSPSDRVDGYTF.

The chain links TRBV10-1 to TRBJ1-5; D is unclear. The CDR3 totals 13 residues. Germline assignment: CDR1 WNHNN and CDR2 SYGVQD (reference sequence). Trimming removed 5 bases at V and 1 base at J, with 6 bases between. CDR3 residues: CASSYDSNQPQHF. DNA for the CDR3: TGCGCCAGCAGTTACGACAGCAATCAGCCCCAGCATTTT.